This is a list of T cell receptor beta chains from one sample in a study of blood T cell repertoires in COVID-19. Sequencing used immunoSEQ multiplex PCR; TCRdb keeps in-frame clones, though not all of them. The data show some 150,000 clones, with around 84% seen just once and about 8% held by the top ten. Input material: peripheral blood. These receptors all come from a woman aged 60-75 years with acute or convalescent COVID-19. Both conserved end residues are part of each CDR3. A D gene is named only where the DNA matches it firmly. Size tells how often a clone was seen (once, few, many) or the class of an expanded clone, and some rows leave it out.

>TRBJ1-2|.|TRBV30|.|13
CASEGVGNYGYTF
TGTGCCTCGGAAGGGGTTGGTAACTATGGCTACACCTTC
>TRBJ2-2|.|TRBV28|.|15
CASKTGRGYTGELFF
TGTGCCAGCAAAACCGGGAGAGGATACACCGGGGAGCTGTTTTTT
>TRBJ1-1|.|TRBV30|.|13
CAWSDQANTEAFF
TGTGCCTGGAGTGACCAGGCGAACACTGAAGCTTTCTTT
>TRBJ1-3|.|TRBV4-2|TRBD1|18
CASSQGGGGTGAGNTIYF
TGTGCCAGCAGCCAAGGAGGGGGAGGGACAGGGGCTGGAAACACCATATATTTT
>TRBJ2-4|.|TRBV11-2|.|13
CASSLGGSNIQYF
TGTGCCAGCAGCTTAGGAGGAAGCAACATTCAGTACTTC
>TRBJ2-1|.|TRBV29-1|TRBD1|16
CSVEVPGQGKGNEQFF
TGCAGCGTTGAAGTCCCGGGACAGGGAAAGGGGAATGAGCAGTTCTTC
>TRBJ1-2|.|TRBV28|TRBD1|15
CASSLSDRGDYGYTF
TGTGCCAGCAGTTTATCAGACAGGGGGGACTATGGCTACACCTTC
>TRBJ1-4|many|TRBV7-8|TRBD1|15
CASSQGQGINEKLFF
TGTGCCAGCAGCCAGGGACAGGGAATTAATGAAAAACTGTTTTTT
>TRBJ2-2|once|TRBV5-1|.|16
CASSPGGQTSTGELFF
TGCGCCAGCAGCCCCGGCGGTCAGACCTCCACCGGGGAGCTGTTTTTT
>TRBJ2-5|.|TRBV7-2|TRBD2|17
CASSADGGGGRTETQYF
TGTGCCAGCAGCGCCGACGGCGGGGGGGGCCGAACGGAGACCCAGTACTTC
>TRBJ2-3|.|TRBV3-1/TRBV3-2|TRBD2|15
CASSLTSGAIDTQYF
TGTGCCAGCAGCCTGACTAGCGGGGCTATAGATACGCAGTATTTT
>TRBJ1-4|.|TRBV2|TRBD1|14
CASGTVATNEKLFF
TGTGCCAGCGGGACAGTCGCAACTAATGAAAAACTGTTTTTT
>TRBJ2-7|.|TRBV19|TRBD1|15
CASSIPGQAAYEQYF
TGTGCCAGTAGTATTCCGGGACAGGCCGCCTACGAGCAGTACTTC
>TRBJ1-2|.|TRBV5-1|TRBD1|15
CASSLWTGINYGYTF
TGCGCCAGCAGCTTATGGACAGGGATTAACTATGGCTACACCTTC
>TRBJ1-6|.|TRBV30|TRBD1|14
CAWGSGTGVSPLHF
TGTGCCTGGGGGTCGGGGACAGGGGTTTCACCCCTCCACTTT
>TRBJ2-7|.|TRBV28|TRBD1|13
CASSSTGWYEQYF
TGTGCCAGCAGTTCGACAGGGTGGTACGAGCAGTACTTC
>TRBJ1-6|.|TRBV10-3|TRBD1|15
CAISVLQGGNSPLHF
TGTGCCATCAGTGTATTACAGGGGGGTAATTCACCCCTCCACTTT
>TRBJ1-2|.|TRBV6-5|.|14
CASSYSSGTGGYTF
TGTGCCAGCAGTTACTCGTCGGGAACGGGTGGCTACACCTTC
>TRBJ1-5|.|TRBV10-3|.|14
CAIRGALVDQPQHF
TGTGCCATCAGGGGGGCGCTCGTGGATCAGCCCCAGCATTTT
>TRBJ2-1|.|TRBV7-9|TRBD2|15
CASSSLAGGPNEQFF
TGTGCCAGCAGCTCCTTGGCGGGGGGGCCTAATGAGCAGTTCTTC
>TRBJ1-1|.|TRBV9|TRBD1|18
CASSTSQKKQGSNTEAFF
TGTGCCAGCAGCACTAGCCAAAAAAAACAGGGGTCTAACACTGAAGCTTTCTTT
>TRBJ1-6|.|TRBV5-1|TRBD1|15
CASSFSGTDNSPLHF
TGCGCCAGCAGCTTTTCCGGGACAGATAATTCACCCCTCCACTTT
>TRBJ1-1|.|TRBV29-1|TRBD1|12
CSADRGRTEAFF
TGCAGCGCAGACAGGGGACGAACTGAAGCTTTCTTT
>TRBJ1-6|many|TRBV28|.|15
CASSLARGYNSPLHF
TGTGCCAGCAGTTTAGCGCGGGGTTATAATTCACCCCTCCACTTT
>TRBJ1-5|.|TRBV3-1/TRBV3-2|.|13
CASSRQINQPQHF
TGTGCCAGCAGTCGACAGATCAATCAGCCCCAGCATTTT
>TRBJ2-2|.|TRBV5-6|.|14
CASSLWASTGELFF
TGTGCCAGCAGCTTGTGGGCGAGCACCGGGGAGCTGTTTTTT
>TRBJ2-1|once|TRBV9|TRBD1|14
CASAKGQGRNEQFF
TGTGCCAGCGCCAAGGGACAGGGGAGGAATGAGCAGTTCTTC
>TRBJ1-1|once|TRBV27|.|13
CASSLEGGSEAFF
TGTGCCAGCAGTTTGGAGGGGGGGAGTGAAGCTTTCTTT
>TRBJ1-1|.|TRBV5-4|.|15
CASSRPTGMNTEAFF
TGTGCCAGCAGCCGCCCCACAGGAATGAACACTGAAGCTTTCTTT
>TRBJ2-7|.|TRBV7-8|TRBD1|15
CASSSPGQGEYEQYF
TGTGCCAGCAGCTCGCCGGGACAGGGGGAATACGAGCAGTACTTC
>TRBJ1-1|.|TRBV6-2/TRBV6-3|.|13
CASSLRQSTEAFF
TGTGCCAGCAGTCTAAGACAGAGCACTGAAGCTTTCTTT
>TRBJ2-7|.|TRBV5-4|TRBD2|17
CASSLPGTSGGGYEQYF
TGTGCCAGCAGCCTACCCGGGACTAGCGGGGGCGGATACGAGCAGTACTTC
>TRBJ2-2|.|TRBV4-1|TRBD1|15
CASSQQQGDTGELFF
TGCGCCAGCAGCCAGCAACAGGGGGACACCGGGGAGCTGTTTTTT
>TRBJ2-7|.|TRBV9|.|12
CASSASSYEQYF
TGTGCCAGCAGCGCGAGCTCCTACGAGCAGTACTTC
>TRBJ2-5|once|TRBV5-1|TRBD1|14
CASSPGQVQETQYF
TGCGCCAGCAGCCCAGGACAGGTACAAGAGACCCAGTACTTC
>TRBJ1-1|.|TRBV11-1|.|14
CASSLSSLHTEAFF
TGTGCCAGCAGCCTATCGAGTCTCCACACTGAAGCTTTCTTT
>TRBJ1-4|once|TRBV2|.|15
CASSQSGTSDEKLFF
TGTGCCAGCAGCCAAAGCGGAACAAGCGATGAAAAACTGTTTTTT
>TRBJ2-5|.|TRBV4-1|TRBD2|18
CASSQELGIAGPQETQYF
TGCGCCAGCAGCCAAGAACTTGGGATAGCGGGGCCTCAAGAGACCCAGTACTTC
>TRBJ2-7|.|TRBV7-9|.|15
CASSPLDGPGAMQYF
TGTGCCAGCAGCCCTCTTGATGGTCCGGGAGCGATGCAGTACTTC
>TRBJ1-1|.|TRBV4-3|.|15
CASSREQGLGTEAFF
TGCGCCAGCAGCCGAGAGCAGGGGTTGGGCACTGAAGCTTTCTTT
>TRBJ1-6|.|TRBV6-1|.|17
CASSEYPGFSYNSPLHF
TGTGCCAGCAGTGAATATCCCGGTTTCTCCTATAATTCACCCCTCCACTTT
>TRBJ2-5|once|TRBV7-3|.|11
CASSLSGAQYF
TGTGCCAGCAGCTTGTCGGGGGCCCAGTACTTC
>TRBJ2-6|.|TRBV18|TRBD1|16
CASSPSVGQGANVLTF
TGTGCCAGCTCACCATCTGTGGGACAGGGGGCCAACGTCCTGACTTTC
>TRBJ2-1|.|TRBV9|TRBD2|17
CASSVDPAGGLYNEQFF
TGTGCCAGCAGCGTAGATCCAGCGGGGGGATTATACAATGAGCAGTTCTTC
>TRBJ2-3|few|TRBV7-2|.|13
CASSFPTPYTQYF
TGTGCCAGCAGCTTTCCCACTCCCTATACGCAGTATTTT
>TRBJ2-2|.|TRBV10-1|.|15
CASSQGGANTGELFF
TGCGCCAGCAGTCAGGGGGGCGCGAACACCGGGGAGCTGTTTTTT
>TRBJ2-3|.|TRBV18|TRBD2|12
CASSPTSPLQYF
TGTGCCAGCTCACCGACTAGCCCTCTGCAGTATTTT
>TRBJ2-7|once|TRBV9|.|12
CASSVGPGEQYF
TGTGCCAGCAGCGTAGGTCCCGGCGAGCAGTACTTC
>TRBJ1-1|.|TRBV30|.|15
CAWSNRVVRNTEAFF
TGTGCCTGGAGTAACAGGGTCGTACGGAACACTGAAGCTTTCTTT
>TRBJ1-1|.|TRBV7-2|.|13
CASSSQMNTEAFF
TGTGCCAGCAGCTCACAAATGAACACTGAAGCTTTCTTT
>TRBJ2-6|.|TRBV19|.|15
CASSVTGSGANVLTF
TGTGCCAGTAGTGTAACAGGGTCGGGGGCCAACGTCCTGACTTTC
>TRBJ2-1|.|TRBV6-6|TRBD2|15
CASSPTSGGGIWWFF
TGTGCCAGCAGCCCTACTAGCGGGGGGGGAATTTGGTGGTTCTTC
>TRBJ2-1|.|TRBV14|TRBD2|15
CASSQGLALYNEQFF
TGTGCCAGCAGCCAAGGACTAGCTTTGTACAATGAGCAGTTCTTC
>TRBJ1-2|.|TRBV18|.|13
CASSQGRFYGYTF
TGTGCCAGCTCTCAAGGCAGGTTCTATGGCTACACCTTC
>TRBJ2-1|once|TRBV27|TRBD2|18
CASSLDVPRRGGTNEQFF
TGTGCCAGCAGTTTAGACGTTCCTCGGCGGGGGGGGACCAATGAGCAGTTCTTC